The T cell receptor beta chain described here comes from a study of T cells in localized non-small cell lung cancer. The repertoire was sequenced with immunoSEQ multiplex PCR; TCRdb's copy has only in-frame clones and lacks some. The repertoire has 30,000 to 40,000 clones, around 90% of them found once; the top ten carry around 4.3%. V was shortened by 5 bases and J by 8 bases, with 12 bases between the two germline ends. Germline V gives CDR1 SEHNR, CDR2 FQNEAQ (reference sequence). There are 12 residues in the CDR3. Only one count was recorded for this clone. Antigen unknown. Study-wide findings and caveats: Out of the top 100 tumor clones, a median around 60 were seen in adjacent lung. Uninvolved neighboring lung showed the greatest T cell clonality, exceeding tumor.

Here the sequenced sample was peripheral blood, taken before any cancer treatment. The chain recombines TRBV7-9 with TRBJ2-5; D unclear. The sequence derives from a man aged 35 to 69 with stage I lung adenocarcinoma. DNA for the CDR3: TGTGCCAGCAGCCCGCAATGGAAAACCCAGTACTTC. Its translation is CASSPQWKTQYF.